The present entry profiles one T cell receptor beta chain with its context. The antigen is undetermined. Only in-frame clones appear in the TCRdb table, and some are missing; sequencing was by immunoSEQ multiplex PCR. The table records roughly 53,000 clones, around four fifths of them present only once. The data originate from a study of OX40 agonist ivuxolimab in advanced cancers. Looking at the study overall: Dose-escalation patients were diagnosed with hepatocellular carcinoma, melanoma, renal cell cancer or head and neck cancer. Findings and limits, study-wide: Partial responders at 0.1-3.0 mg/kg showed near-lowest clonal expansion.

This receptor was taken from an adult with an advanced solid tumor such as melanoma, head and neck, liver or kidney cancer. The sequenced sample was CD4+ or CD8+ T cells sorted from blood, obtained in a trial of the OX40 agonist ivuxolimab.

The CDR3 bases are TGTGCCAGTAGACTTAGCGGGGGGGCGAACACCGGGGAGCTGTTTTTT. Translating gives CASRLSGGANTGELFF. The chain employs TRBV19 and TRBJ2-2, with 11 positions matching TRBD2. V was clipped by 6 bases and J by 0 bases; unmatched bases: 3. The CDR3 covers 16 residues. Germline V gives CDR1 LNHDA, CDR2 SQIVND (reference sequence). The whole variable domain, remainder taken from reference TRBV19 and TRBJ2-2, is DGGITQSPKYLFRKEGQNVTLSCEQNLNHDAMYWYRQDPGQGLRLIYYSQIVNDFQKGDIAEGYSVSREKKESFPLTVTSAQKNPTAFYLCASRLSGGANTGELFFGEGSRLTVL.